This T cell receptor (beta chain) was identified during a study of T-cell reconstitution after alpha-beta-depleted transplantation in children. Study results and limitations: Two months or so post-transplant, alpha-beta T cells reportedly derived from several hundred expanded graft clones.

Of note for this clonotype: Its antigen is unknown.

V was cut by 1 base and J by 6 bases, with 10 bases left in between. The CDR3 sequence is 13 residues long. Germline CDR1 is LNHDA and CDR2 is SQIVND (reference sequence). Unique molecular identifiers were incorporated into the prepared TCRbeta library. In TCRdb, the PCR reads were re-called with MiXCR into one record per CDR3 protein. This sample has hundreds of thousands of distinct CDR3 sequences; around 10% occur once, and the top ten carry 7.5%. The material was PBMCs, obtained before TCRalphabeta/CD19-depleted stem cell transplant. The sequence was obtained from a boy younger than two with acute myeloid leukemia, due to receive a stem cell transplant. This chain joins TRBV19 and TRBJ2-7; D might be TRBD2 (5 bases). This chain's CDR3 is CASSIGRRTEQYF. Here the CDR3 DNA reads TGTGCCAGTAGTATAGGCAGGAGGACCGAGCAGTACTTC. Using reference TRBV19 and TRBJ2-7 for the parts outside the CDR3, the full variable domain is DGGITQSPKYLFRKEGQNVTLSCEQNLNHDAMYWYRQDPGQGLRLIYYSQIVNDFQKGDIAEGYSVSREKKESFPLTVTSAQKNPTAFYLCASSIGRRTEQYFGPGTRLTVT.